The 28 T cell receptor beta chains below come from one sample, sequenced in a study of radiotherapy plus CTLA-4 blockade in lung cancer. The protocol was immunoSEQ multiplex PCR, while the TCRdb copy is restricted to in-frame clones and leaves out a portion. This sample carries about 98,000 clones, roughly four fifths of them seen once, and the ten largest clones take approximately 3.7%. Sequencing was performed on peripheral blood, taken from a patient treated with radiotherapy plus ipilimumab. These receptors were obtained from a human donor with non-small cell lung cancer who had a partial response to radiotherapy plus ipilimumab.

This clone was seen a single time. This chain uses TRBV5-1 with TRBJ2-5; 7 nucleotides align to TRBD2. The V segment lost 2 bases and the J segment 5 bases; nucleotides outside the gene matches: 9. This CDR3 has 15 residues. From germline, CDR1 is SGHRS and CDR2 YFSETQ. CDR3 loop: CASSLSATREETQYF. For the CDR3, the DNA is TGCGCCAGCAGCTTATCGGCGACGCGGGAGGAGACCCAGTACTTC.

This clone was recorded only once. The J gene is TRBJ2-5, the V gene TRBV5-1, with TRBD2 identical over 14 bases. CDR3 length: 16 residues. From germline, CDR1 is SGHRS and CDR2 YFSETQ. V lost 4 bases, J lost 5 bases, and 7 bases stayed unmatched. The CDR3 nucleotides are TGCGCCAGCAGCGGGACTAGCGGGAGTAACAGTGAGACCCAGTACTTC. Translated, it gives CASSGTSGSNSETQYF.

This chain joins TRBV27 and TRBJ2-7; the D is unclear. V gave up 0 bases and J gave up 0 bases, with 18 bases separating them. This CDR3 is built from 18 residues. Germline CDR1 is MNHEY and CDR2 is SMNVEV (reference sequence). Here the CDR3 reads CASSLSSPSAGTSYEQYF. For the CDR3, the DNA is TGTGCCAGCAGTTTATCGTCCCCCTCGGCAGGCACCTCCTACGAGCAGTACTTC.

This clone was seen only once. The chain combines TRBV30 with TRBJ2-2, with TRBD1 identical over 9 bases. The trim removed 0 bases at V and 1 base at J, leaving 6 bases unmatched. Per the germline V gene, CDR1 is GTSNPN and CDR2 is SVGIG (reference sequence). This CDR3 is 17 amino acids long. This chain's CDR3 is CAWSVLGTGLNTGELFF. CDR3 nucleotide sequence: TGTGCCTGGAGTGTTTTAGGGACAGGGTTGAACACCGGGGAGCTGTTTTTT.

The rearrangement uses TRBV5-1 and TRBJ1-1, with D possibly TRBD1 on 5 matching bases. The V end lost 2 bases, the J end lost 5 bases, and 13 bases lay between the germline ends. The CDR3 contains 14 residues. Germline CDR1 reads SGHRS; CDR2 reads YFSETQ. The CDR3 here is CASSFDSEGTEAFF. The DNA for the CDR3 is TGCGCCAGCAGCTTCGACAGCGAAGGAACTGAAGCTTTCTTT.

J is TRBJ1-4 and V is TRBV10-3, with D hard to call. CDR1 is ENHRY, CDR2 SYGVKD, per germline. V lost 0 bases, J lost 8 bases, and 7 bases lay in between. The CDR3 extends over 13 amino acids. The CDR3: CAISESEEEKLFF. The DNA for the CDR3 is TGTGCCATCAGTGAGTCCGAGGAAGAAAAACTGTTTTTT.

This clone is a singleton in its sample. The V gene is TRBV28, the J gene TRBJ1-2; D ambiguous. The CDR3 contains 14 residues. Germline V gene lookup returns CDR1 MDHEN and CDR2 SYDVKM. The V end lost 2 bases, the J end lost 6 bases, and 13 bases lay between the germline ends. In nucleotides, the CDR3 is TGTGCCAGCAGTTTAGTCCCCAGGATGGATGGCTACACCTTC. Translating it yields CASSLVPRMDGYTF.

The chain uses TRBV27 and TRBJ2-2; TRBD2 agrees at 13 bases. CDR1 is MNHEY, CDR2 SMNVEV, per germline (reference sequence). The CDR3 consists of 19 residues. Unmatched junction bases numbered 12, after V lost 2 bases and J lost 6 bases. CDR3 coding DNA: TGTGCCAGCAGTTTAGAGGTTGGTCGACTAGCGGGAGGCGCCGGGGAGCTGTTTTTT. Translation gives CASSLEVGRLAGGAGELFF.

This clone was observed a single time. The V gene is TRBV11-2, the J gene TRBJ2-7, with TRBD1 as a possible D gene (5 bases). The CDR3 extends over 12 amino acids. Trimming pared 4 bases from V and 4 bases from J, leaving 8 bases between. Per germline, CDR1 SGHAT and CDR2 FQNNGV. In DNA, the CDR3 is TGTGCCAGCAGCTCGACAGAATACGAGCAGTACTTC. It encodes CASSSTEYEQYF.

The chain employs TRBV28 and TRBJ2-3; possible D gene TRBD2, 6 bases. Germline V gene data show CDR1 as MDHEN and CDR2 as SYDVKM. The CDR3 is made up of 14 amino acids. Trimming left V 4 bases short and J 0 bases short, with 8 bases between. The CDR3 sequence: CASSSAGSTDTQYF. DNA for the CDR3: TGTGCCAGCAGTTCAGCGGGTAGCACAGATACGCAGTATTTT.

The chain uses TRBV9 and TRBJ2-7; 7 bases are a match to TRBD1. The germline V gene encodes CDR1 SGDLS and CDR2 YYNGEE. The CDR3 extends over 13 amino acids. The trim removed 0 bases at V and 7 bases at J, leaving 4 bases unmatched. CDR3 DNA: TGTGCCAGCAGCGTAGGGACAGGAAATGAGCAGTACTTC. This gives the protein CASSVGTGNEQYF.

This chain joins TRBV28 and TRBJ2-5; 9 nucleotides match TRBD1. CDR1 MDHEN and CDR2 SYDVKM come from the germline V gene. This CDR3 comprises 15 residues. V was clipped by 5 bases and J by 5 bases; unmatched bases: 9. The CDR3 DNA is TGTGCCAGCAGTGGGGACAGGGAAGGTGGGGAGACCCAGTACTTC. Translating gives CASSGDREGGETQYF.

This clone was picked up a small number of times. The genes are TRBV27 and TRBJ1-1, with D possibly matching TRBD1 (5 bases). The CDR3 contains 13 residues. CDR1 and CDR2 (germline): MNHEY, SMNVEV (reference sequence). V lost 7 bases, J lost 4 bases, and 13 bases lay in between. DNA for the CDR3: TGTGCCAGCAACCCCGCCGGGGGCACTGAAGCTTTCTTT. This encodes CASNPAGGTEAFF.

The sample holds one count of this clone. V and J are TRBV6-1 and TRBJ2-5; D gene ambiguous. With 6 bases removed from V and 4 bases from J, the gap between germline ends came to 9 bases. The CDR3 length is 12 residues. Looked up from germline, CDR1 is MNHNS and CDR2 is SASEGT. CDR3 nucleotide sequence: TGTGCCAGCAGCGAAAGGAGAGAGACCCAGTACTTC. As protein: CASSERRETQYF.

The CDR3 protein is CASSQVGSGGYNEQFF. The CDR3 DNA sequence: TGCGCCAGCAGCCAAGTAGGTAGCGGGGGCTACAATGAGCAGTTCTTC. V is TRBV4-1 and J is TRBJ2-1; 9 bases are shared with TRBD2. This CDR3 is 16 amino acids long. Germline loops: CDR1 MGHRA, CDR2 YSYEKL. The V gene end was trimmed by 1 base and the J gene end by 3 bases; junction bases not matched to a gene: 4.

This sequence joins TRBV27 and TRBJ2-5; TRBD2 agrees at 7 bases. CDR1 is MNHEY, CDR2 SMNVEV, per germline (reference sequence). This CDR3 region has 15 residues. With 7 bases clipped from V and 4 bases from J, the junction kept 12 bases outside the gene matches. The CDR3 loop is CASTSSWAGVETQYF. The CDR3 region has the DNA TGTGCCAGCACGTCCAGTTGGGCGGGGGTAGAGACCCAGTACTTC.

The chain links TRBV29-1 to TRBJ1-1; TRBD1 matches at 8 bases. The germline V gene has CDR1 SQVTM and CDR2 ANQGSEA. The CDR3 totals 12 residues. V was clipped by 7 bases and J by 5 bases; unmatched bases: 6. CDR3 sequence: CSAFTGGTEAFF. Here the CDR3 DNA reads TGCAGCGCTTTTACAGGGGGAACTGAAGCTTTCTTT.

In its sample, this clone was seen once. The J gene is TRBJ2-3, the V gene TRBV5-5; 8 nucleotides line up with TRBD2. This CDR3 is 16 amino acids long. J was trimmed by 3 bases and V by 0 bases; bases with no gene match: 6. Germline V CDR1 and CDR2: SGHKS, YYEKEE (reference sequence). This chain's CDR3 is CASSLVRTSYTDTQYF. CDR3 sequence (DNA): TGTGCCAGCAGCTTGGTTAGGACTAGCTATACAGATACGCAGTATTTT.

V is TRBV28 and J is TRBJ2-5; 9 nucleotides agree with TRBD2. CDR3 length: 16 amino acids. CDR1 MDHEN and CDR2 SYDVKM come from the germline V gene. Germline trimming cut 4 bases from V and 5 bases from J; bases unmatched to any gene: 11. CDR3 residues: CASSSPSGIGRETQYF. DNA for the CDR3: TGTGCCAGCAGTTCCCCTAGCGGGATAGGAAGGGAGACCCAGTACTTC.

The CDR3 reads CASSGQGNEQYF. The CDR3 coding sequence is TGTGCCAGCTCAGGACAGGGAAACGAGCAGTACTTC. The rearrangement joins TRBV18 to TRBJ2-7; 8 bases map to TRBD1. The ends lost 5 bases at V and 5 bases at J; junction bases unmatched: 2. CDR3 size: 12 residues. Germline V lookup: CDR1 KGHSH, CDR2 LQKENI.

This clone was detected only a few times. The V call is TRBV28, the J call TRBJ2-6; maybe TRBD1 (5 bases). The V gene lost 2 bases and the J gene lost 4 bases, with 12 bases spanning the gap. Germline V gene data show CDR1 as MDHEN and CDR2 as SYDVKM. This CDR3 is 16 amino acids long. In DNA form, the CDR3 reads TGTGCCAGCAGTTTAGGGGCGTCGAGAGGGGCCAACGTCCTGACTTTC. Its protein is CASSLGASRGANVLTF.

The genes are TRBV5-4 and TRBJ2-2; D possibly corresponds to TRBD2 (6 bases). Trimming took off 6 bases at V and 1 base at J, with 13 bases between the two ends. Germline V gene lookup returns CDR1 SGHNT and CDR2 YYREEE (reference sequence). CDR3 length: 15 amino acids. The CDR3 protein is CASKSGLGNTGELFF. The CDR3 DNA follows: TGTGCCAGCAAGTCGGGACTGGGGAACACCGGGGAGCTGTTTTTT.

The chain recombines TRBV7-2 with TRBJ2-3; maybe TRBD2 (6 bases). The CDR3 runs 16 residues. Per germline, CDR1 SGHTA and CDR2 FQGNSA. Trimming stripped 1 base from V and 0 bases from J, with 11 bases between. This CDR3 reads CASSLGPAGSTDTQYF. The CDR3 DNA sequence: TGTGCCAGCAGCTTAGGTCCAGCGGGTAGCACAGATACGCAGTATTTT.

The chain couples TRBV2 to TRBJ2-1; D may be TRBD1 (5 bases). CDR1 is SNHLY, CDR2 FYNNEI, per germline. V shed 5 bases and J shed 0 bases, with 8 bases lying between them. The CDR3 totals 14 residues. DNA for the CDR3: TGTGCCAGCAGTCGACAGAGCTCCTACAATGAGCAGTTCTTC. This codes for CASSRQSSYNEQFF.

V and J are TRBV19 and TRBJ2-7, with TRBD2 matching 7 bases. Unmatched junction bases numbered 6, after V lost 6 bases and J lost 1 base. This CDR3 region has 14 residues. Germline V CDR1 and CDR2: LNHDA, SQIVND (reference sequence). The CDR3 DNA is TGTGCCAGTAGGAGGCTAGCGGAGTCCTACGAGCAGTACTTC. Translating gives CASRRLAESYEQYF.

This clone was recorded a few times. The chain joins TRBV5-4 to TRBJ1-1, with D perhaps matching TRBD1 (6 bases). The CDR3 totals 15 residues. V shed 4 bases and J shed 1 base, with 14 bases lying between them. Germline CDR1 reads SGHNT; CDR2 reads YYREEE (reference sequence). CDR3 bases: TGTGCCAGCAGCCAACCCGGACAGAGGAACACTGAAGCTTTCTTT. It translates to CASSQPGQRNTEAFF.

This CDR3 is CASRVSGNEANGYTF. The CDR3 DNA reads TGTGCCAGCAGAGTTTCGGGGAATGAGGCGAATGGCTACACCTTC. The chain uses TRBV6-5 and TRBJ1-2; D gene ambiguous. The CDR3 runs 15 residues. The V and J ends lost 6 bases and 6 bases respectively, with 20 bases between them. CDR1 and CDR2 from the germline V gene are MNHEY and SVGAGI.

The CDR3 region is CASSIGSGVADTQYF. As DNA, the CDR3 is TGTGCCAGTAGTATAGGATCGGGAGTAGCAGATACGCAGTATTTT. The chain couples TRBV19 to TRBJ2-3, with D perhaps TRBD2 (6 bases). The length of the CDR3 is 15 residues. Trimming left V 1 base short and J 4 bases short, with 12 bases between. Germline CDR1 LNHDA, CDR2 SQIVND (reference sequence).